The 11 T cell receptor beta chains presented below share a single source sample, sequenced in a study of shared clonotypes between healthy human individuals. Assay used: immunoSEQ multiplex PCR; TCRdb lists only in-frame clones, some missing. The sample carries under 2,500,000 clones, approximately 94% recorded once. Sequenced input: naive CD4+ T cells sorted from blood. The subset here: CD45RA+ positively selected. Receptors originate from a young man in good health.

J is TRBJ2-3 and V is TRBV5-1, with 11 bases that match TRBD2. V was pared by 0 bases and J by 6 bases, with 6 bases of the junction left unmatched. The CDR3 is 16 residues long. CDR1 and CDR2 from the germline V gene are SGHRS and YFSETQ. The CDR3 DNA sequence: TGCGCCAGCAGCTTGGCACTTAGCGGGGGGGCGGATACGCAGTATTTT. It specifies CASSLALSGGADTQYF.

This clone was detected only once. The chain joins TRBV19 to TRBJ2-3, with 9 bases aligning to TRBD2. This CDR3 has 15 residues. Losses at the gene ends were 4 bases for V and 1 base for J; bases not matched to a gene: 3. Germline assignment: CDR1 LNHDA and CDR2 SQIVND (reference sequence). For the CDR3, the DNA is TGTGCCAGTAGTAAGCCTAGCGGGGGCACAGATACGCAGTATTTT. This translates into CASSKPSGGTDTQYF.

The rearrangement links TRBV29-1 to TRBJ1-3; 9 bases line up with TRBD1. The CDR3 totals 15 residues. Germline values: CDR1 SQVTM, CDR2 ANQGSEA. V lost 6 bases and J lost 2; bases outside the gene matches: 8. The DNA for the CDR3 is TGCAGCGTGATACGGACAGGGGAAACTGGAAACACCATATATTTT. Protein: CSVIRTGETGNTIYF.

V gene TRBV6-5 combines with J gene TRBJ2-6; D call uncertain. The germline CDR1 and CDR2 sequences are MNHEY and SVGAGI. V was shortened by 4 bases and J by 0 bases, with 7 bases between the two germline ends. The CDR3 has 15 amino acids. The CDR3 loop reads CASSLYHSGANVLTF. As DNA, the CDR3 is TGTGCCAGCAGTTTATACCACTCTGGGGCCAACGTCCTGACTTTC.

The CDR3 here is CATSGQGSYEQYF. Here the CDR3 DNA reads TGTGCCACCAGCGGCCAAGGCTCCTACGAGCAGTACTTC. The chain employs TRBV15 and TRBJ2-7; D remains ambiguous. V lost 5 bases and J 0 bases, leaving 8 bases between the germline ends. The CDR3 has 13 residues. Germline CDR1 reads LNHNV; CDR2 reads YYDKDF (reference sequence).

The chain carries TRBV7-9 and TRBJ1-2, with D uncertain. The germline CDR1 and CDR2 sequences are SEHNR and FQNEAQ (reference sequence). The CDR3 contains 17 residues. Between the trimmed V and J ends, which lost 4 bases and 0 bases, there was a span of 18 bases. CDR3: CASSSIQFTPANYGYTF. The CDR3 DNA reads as TGTGCCAGCAGCTCAATACAATTTACCCCAGCTAACTATGGCTACACCTTC. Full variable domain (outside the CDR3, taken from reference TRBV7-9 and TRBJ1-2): DTGVSQNPRHKITKRGQNVTFRCDPISEHNRLYWYRQTLGQGPEFLTYFQNEAQLEKSRLLSDRFSAERPKGSFSTLEIQRTEQGDSAMYLCASSSIQFTPANYGYTFGSGTRLTVV.

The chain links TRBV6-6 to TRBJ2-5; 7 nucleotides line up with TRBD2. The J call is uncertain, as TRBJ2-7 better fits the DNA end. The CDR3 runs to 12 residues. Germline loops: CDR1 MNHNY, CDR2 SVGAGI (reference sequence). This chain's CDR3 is CASRDSGGEQYF. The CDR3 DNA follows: TGTGCCAGCAGGGACTCGGGGGGCGAGCAGTACTTC.

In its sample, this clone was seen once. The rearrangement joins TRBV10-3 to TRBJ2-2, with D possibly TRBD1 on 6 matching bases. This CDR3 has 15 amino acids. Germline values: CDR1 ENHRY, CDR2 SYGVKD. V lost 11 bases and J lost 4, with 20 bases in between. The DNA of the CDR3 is TGTGCCTCCAGGAATGGTACAGGGAGCACCGGGGAGCTGTTTTTT. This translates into CASRNGTGSTGELFF.

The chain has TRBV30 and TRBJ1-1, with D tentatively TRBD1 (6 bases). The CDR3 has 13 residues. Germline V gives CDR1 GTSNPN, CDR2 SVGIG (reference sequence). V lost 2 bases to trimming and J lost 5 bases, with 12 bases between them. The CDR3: CAWSPQGPTEAFF. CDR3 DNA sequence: TGTGCCTGGAGTCCACAGGGACCGACTGAAGCTTTCTTT.

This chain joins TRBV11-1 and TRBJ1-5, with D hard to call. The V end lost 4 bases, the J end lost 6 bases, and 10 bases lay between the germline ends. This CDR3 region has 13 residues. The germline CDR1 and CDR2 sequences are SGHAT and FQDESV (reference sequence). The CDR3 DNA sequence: TGTGCCAGCAGCTCTGGGGAGACTCAGCCCCAGCATTTT. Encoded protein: CASSSGETQPQHF. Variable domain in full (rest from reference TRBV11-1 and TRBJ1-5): EAEVAQSPRYKITEKSQAVAFWCDPISGHATLYWYRQILGQGPELLVQFQDESVVDDSQLPKDRFSAERLKGVDSTLKIQPAELGDSAMYLCASSSGETQPQHFGDGTRLSIL.

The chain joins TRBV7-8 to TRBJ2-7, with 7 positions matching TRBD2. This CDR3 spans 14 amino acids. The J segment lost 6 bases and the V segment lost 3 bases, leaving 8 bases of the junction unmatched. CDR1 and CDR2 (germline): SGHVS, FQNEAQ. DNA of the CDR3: TGTGCCAGCAGCTTTCAGCTAGCGGAGTCCGAGCAGTACTTC. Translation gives CASSFQLAESEQYF. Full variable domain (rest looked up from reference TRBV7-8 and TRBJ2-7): GAGVSQSPRYKVAKRGQDVALRCDPISGHVSLFWYQQALGQGPEFLTYFQNEAQLDKSGLPSDRFFAERPEGSVSTLKIQRTQQEDSAVYLCASSFQLAESEQYFGPGTRLTVT.